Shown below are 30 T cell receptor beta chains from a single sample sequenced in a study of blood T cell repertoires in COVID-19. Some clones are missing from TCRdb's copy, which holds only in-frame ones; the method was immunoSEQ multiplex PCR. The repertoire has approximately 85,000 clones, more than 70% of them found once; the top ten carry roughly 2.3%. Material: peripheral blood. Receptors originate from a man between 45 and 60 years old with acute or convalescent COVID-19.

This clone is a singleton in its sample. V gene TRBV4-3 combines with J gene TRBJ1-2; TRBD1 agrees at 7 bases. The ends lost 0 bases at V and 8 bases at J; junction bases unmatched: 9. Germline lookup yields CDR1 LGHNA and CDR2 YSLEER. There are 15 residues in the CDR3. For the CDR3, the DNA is TGCGCCAGCAGCCAAGATAAAGGTCAGGGGGGCGGCTACACCTTC. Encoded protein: CASSQDKGQGGGYTF.

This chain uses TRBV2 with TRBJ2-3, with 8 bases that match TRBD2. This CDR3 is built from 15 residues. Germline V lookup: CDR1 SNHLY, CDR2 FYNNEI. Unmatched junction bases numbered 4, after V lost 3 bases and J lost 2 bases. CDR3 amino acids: CASSDAGGHTDTQYF. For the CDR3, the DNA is TGTGCCAGCAGTGACGCGGGGGGCCACACAGATACGCAGTATTTT.

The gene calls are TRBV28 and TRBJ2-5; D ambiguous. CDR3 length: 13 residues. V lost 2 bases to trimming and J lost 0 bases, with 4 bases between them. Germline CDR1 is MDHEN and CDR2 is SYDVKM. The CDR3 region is CASSLVDQETQYF. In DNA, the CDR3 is TGTGCCAGCAGTTTAGTAGACCAAGAGACCCAGTACTTC.

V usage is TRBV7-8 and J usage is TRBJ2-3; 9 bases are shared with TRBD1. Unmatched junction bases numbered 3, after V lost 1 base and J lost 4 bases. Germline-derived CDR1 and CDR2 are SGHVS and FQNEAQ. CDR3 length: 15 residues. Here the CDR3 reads CASSLVDRGADTQYF. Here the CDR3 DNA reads TGTGCCAGCAGCTTAGTGGACAGGGGAGCAGATACGCAGTATTTT.

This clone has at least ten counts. In DNA, the CDR3 is TGTGCCAGCTCACCAGAGGCACTAGCGGCACAAGAGACCCAGTACTTC. This sequence encodes CASSPEALAAQETQYF. The rearrangement joins TRBV18 to TRBJ2-5, with 8 bases aligning to TRBD2. The trim removed 2 bases at V and 2 bases at J, leaving 7 bases unmatched. The CDR3 has 16 amino acids. Germline loops: CDR1 KGHSH, CDR2 LQKENI.

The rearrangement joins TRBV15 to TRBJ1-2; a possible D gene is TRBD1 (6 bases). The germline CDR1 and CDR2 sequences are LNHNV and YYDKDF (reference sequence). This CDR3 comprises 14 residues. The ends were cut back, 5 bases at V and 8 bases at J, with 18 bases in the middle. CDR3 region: CATSPSLGARGYTF. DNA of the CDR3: TGTGCCACCAGCCCATCTTTGGGGGCGCGGGGCTACACCTTC.

CDR3 sequence reads: CASSQGLAGESTDTQYF. The CDR3 DNA is TGTGCCAGCAGCCAGGGTCTAGCGGGAGAAAGCACAGATACGCAGTATTTT. The chain has TRBV7-8 and TRBJ2-3, with 10 bases aligning to TRBD2. Germline loops: CDR1 SGHVS, CDR2 FQNEAQ. The CDR3 covers 17 residues. V trimming: 5 bases; J trimming: 0 bases; junction bases outside the gene matches: 8.

The CDR3 DNA reads as TGTGCCAGCAGGGAACCGGGACTAGCATACAATGAGCAGTTCTTC. Its translation is CASREPGLAYNEQFF. This chain links TRBV28 with TRBJ2-1; 9 bases fit TRBD2. The CDR3 has 15 amino acids. With 6 bases clipped from V and 4 bases from J, the junction kept 7 bases outside the gene matches. Per germline, CDR1 MDHEN and CDR2 SYDVKM.

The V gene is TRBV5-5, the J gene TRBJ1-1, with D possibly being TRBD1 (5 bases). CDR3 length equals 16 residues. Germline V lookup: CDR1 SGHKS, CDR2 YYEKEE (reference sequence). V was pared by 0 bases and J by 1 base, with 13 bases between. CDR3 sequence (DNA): TGTGCCAGCAGCTTGGCCTATGGGGGAGGGAACACTGAAGCTTTCTTT. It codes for CASSLAYGGGNTEAFF.

The CDR3 DNA reads as TGTGCCAGCTCCCTTAAGGCGGGACAGGGATTTATGATTGACTATGGCTACACCTTC. Residues: CASSLKAGQGFMIDYGYTF. This chain connects TRBV21-1 to TRBJ1-2; TRBD1, the table's D call, lacks a check against the DNA. TRBV21-1 is labeled a pseudogene. The CDR3 runs 19 residues.

CDR3 region: CASSDQRDRSNQPQHF. The CDR3 nucleotides are TGTGCCAGCAGTGATCAACGGGACAGGAGCAATCAGCCCCAGCATTTT. V usage is TRBV6-1 and J usage is TRBJ1-5, with 8 bases identical to TRBD1. V lost 3 bases and J lost 1; bases outside the gene matches: 5. CDR3 length: 16 residues. CDR1 and CDR2 (germline): MNHNS, SASEGT.

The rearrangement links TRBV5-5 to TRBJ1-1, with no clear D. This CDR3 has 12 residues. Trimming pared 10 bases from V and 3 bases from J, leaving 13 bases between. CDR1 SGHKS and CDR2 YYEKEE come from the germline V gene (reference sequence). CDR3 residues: CASTEEDTEAFF. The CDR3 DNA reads TGTGCCTCGACCGAGGAGGACACTGAAGCTTTCTTT.

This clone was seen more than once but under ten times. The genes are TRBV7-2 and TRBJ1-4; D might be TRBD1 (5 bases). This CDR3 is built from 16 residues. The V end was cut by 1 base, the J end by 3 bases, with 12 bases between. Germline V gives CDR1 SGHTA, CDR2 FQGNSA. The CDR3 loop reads CASSLEGWRANEKLFF. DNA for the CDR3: TGTGCCAGCAGCTTAGAGGGGTGGAGGGCTAATGAAAAACTGTTTTTT.

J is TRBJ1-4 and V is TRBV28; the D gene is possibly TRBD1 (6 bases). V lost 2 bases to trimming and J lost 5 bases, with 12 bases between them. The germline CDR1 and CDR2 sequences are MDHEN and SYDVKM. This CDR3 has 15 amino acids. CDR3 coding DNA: TGTGCCAGCAGTTTAAATCTGGGGGCCAATGAAAAACTGTTTTTT. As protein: CASSLNLGANEKLFF.

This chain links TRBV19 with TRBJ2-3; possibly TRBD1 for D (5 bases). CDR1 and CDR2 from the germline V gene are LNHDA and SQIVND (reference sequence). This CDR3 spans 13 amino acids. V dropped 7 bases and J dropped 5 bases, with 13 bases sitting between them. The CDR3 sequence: CASTQGSGDTQYF. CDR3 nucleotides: TGTGCCAGTACTCAGGGATCAGGAGATACGCAGTATTTT.

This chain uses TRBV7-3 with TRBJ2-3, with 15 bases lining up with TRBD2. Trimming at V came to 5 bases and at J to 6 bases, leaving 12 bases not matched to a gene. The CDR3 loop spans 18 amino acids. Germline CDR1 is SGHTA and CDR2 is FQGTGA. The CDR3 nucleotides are TGTGCCAGCAGCCCCGGGACTAGCGGGGGGACGGACGGGGATACGCAGTATTTT. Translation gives CASSPGTSGGTDGDTQYF.

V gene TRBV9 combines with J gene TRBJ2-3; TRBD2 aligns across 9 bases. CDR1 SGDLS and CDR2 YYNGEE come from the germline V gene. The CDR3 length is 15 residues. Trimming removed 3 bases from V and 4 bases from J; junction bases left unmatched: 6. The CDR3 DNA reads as TGTGCCAGCAGCGGGGGGGGACTAGCAGCAGATACGCAGTATTTT. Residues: CASSGGGLAADTQYF.

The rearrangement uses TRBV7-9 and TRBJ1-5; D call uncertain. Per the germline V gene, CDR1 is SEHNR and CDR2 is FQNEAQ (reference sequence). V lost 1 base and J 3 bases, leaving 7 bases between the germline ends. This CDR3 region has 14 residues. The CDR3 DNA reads TGTGCCAGCAGCTTAGTTGCAGACAATCAGCCCCAGCATTTT. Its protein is CASSLVADNQPQHF.

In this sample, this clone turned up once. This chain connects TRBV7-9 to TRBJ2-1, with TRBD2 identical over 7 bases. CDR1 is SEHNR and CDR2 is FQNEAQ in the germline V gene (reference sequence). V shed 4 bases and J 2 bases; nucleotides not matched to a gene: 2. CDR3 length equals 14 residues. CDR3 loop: CASSSGGTYNEQFF. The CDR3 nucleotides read TGTGCCAGCAGCTCGGGGGGTACCTACAATGAGCAGTTCTTC.

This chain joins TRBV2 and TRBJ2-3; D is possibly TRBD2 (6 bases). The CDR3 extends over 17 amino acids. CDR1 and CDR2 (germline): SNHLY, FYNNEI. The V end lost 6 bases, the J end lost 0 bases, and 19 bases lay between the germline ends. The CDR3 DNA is TGTGCCAGCAGCGGACCCCCACGGGGGACTAGCACAGATACGCAGTATTTT. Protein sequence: CASSGPPRGTSTDTQYF.

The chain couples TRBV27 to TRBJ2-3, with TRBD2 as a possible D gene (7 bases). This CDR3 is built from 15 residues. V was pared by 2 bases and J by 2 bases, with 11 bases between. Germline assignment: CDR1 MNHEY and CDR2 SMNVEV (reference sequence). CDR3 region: CASSLAGAFTDTQYF. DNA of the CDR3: TGTGCCAGCAGTTTAGCGGGGGCCTTCACAGATACGCAGTATTTT.

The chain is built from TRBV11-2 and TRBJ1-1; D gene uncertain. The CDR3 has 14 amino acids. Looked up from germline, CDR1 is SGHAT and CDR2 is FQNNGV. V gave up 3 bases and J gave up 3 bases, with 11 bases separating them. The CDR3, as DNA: TGTGCCAGCAGCTTCATGGCCTCTGACACTGAAGCTTTCTTT. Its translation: CASSFMASDTEAFF.

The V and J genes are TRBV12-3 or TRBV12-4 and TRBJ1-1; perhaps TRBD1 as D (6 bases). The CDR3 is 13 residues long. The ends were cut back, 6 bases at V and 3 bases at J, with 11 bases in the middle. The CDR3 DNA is TGTGCCAGCAGCAGTACAGGGCACACTGAAGCTTTCTTT. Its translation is CASSSTGHTEAFF.

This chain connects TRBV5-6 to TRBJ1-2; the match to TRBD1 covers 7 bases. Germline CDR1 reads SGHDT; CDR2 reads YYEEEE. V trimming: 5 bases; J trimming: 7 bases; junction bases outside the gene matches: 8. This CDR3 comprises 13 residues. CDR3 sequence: CASRLQTGSGYTF. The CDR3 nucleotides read TGTGCCAGCAGGTTGCAGACAGGGAGTGGCTACACCTTC.

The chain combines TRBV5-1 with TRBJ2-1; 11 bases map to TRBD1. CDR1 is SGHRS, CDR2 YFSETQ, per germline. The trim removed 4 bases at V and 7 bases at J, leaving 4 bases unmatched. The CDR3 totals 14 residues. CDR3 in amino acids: CASSAGQGGNEQFF. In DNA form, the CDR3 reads TGCGCCAGCAGCGCGGGACAGGGGGGGAATGAGCAGTTCTTC.

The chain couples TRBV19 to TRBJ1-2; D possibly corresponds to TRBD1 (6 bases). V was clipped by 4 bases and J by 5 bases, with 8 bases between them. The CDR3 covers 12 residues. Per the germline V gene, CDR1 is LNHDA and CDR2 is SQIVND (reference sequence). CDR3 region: CASSNGQYGYTF. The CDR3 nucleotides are TGTGCCAGTAGTAATGGACAGTATGGCTACACCTTC.

CDR3 amino acids: CASSQGDIQYF. CDR3 DNA sequence: TGTGCCAGCAGCCAGGGGGACATTCAGTACTTC. The chain has TRBV7-2 and TRBJ2-4, with TRBD1 identical over 7 bases. V shed 5 bases and J 8 bases; nucleotides not matched to a gene: 0. Germline CDR1 reads SGHTA; CDR2 reads FQGNSA. The CDR3 extends over 11 amino acids.

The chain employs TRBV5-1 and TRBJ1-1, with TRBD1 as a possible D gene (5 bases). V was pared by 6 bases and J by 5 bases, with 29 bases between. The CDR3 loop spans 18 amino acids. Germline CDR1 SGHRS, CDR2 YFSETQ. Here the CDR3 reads CASKLEAGQPMGVTEAFF. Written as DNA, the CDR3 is TGCGCCAGCAAGTTGGAAGCGGGGCAACCGATGGGGGTAACTGAAGCTTTCTTT.

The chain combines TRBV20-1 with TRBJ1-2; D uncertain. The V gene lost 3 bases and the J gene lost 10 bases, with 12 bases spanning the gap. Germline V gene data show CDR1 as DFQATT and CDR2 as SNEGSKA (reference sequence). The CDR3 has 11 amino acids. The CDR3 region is CSARLVEDYTF. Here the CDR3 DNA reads TGCAGTGCTAGGCTGGTTGAGGACTACACCTTC.

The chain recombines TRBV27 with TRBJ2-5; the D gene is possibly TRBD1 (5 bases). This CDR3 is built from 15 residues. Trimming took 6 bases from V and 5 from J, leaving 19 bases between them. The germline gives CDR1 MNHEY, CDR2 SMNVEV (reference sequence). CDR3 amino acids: CASSPDRRAWETQYF. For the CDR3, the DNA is TGTGCCAGCAGCCCCGACAGAAGGGCTTGGGAGACCCAGTACTTC.